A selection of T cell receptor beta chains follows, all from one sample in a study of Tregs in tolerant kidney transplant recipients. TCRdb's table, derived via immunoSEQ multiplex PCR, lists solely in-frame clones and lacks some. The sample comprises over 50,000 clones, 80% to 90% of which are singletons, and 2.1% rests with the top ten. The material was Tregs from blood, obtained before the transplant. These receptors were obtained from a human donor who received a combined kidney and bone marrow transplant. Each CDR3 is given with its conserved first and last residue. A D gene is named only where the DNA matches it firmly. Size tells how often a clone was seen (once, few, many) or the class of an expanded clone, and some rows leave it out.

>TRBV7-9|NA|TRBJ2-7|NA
TGTGCCAGCAGCCCCCCGTGGAGCGGGCTCTCCTACGAGCAGTACTTC
CASSPPWSGLSYEQYF
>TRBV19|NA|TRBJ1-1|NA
TGTGCCAGTAGCCTGGGACTGAACACTGAAGCTTTCTTT
CASSLGLNTEAFF
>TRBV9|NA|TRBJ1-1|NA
TGTGCCAGCAGCGTAGGCCTAGGTCAAGCTTTCTTT
CASSVGLGQAFF
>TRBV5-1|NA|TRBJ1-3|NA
TGCGCCAGCAGGCCGACTCCCTACTCTGGAAACACCATATATTTT
CASRPTPYSGNTIYF
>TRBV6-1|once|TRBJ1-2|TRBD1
TGTGCCAGCAGTTCGGACAGGGGAGCTGGCTACACCTTC
CASSSDRGAGYTF
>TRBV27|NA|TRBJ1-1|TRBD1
TGTGCCAGCAGTCCGCGCGGACAGGGCTTCACTGAAGCTTTCTTT
CASSPRGQGFTEAFF
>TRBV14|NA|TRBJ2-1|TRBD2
TGTGCCAGCAGCCAAGGGACTAGCGGAAACAATGAGCAGTTCTTC
CASSQGTSGNNEQFF
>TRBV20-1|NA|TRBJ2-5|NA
TGCAGTGCTAGAGACCGAGAGACCCAGTACTTC
CSARDRETQYF
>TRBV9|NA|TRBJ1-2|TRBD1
TGTGCCAGCAGCGTAGGAGGGGGCTGGGGCTACACCTTC
CASSVGGGWGYTF
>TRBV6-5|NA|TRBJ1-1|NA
TGTGCCAGCAGTCAGGAGGACGAGGGTGAAGCTTTCTTT
CASSQEDEGEAFF
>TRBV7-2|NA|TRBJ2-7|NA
TGTGCCAGCAGCTTGATGGGGGCCTACGAGCAGTACTTC
CASSLMGAYEQYF
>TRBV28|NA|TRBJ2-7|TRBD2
TGTGCCAGCAGACCTAGCGGGAGGGCCAATGTCCACGAGCAGTACTTC
CASRPSGRANVHEQYF
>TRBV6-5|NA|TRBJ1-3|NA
TGTGCCAGCAGTCCTAACTCTGGAAACACCATATATTTT
CASSPNSGNTIYF
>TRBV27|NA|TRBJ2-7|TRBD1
TGTGCCACCAGCGCGATGGGACAGACCTACGAGCAGTACTTC
CATSAMGQTYEQYF